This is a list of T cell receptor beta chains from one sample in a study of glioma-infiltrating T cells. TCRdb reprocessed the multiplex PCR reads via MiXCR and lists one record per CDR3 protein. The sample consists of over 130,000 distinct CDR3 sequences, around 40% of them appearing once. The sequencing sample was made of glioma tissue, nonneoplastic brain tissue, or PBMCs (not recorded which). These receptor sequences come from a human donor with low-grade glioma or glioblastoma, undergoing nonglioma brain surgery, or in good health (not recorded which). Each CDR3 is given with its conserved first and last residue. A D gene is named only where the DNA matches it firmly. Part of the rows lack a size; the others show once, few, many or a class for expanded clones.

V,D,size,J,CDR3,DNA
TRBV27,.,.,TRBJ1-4,CASSASAATNEKLFF,TGTGCCAGCAGCGCCTCGGCTGCAACTAATGAAAAACTGTTTTTT
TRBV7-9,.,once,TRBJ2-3,CASSPADRRTDTQYF,TGTGCCAGCAGCCCCGCTGACAGGCGCACAGATACGCAGTATTTT
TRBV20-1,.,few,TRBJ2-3,CSASSAGYTDTQYF,TGCAGTGCTAGCTCGGCCGGATACACAGATACGCAGTATTTT
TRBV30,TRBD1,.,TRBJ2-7,CAWATGGNNEQYF,TGTGCCTGGGCGACAGGGGGCAACAACGAGCAGTACTTC
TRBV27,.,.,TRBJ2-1,CASSLDLASSYNEQFF,TGTGCCAGCAGTTTAGATCTAGCGTCATCCTACAATGAGCAGTTCTTC
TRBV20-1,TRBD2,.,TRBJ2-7,CSARIAGVPGQYF,TGCAGTGCTAGGATAGCGGGAGTACCCGGGCAGTACTTC
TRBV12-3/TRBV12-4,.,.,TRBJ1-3,CASSRGDRTGNTIYF,TGTGCCAGCAGCCGGGGAGACAGGACCGGAAACACCATATATTTT
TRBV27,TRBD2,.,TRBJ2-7,CASSPGTSGSEEQYF,TGTGCCAGCAGTCCCGGGACTAGCGGGTCGGAGGAGCAGTACTTC
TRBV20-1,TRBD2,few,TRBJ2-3,CSASRLAGRTDTQYF,TGCAGTGCTAGCCGACTAGCGGGAAGGACAGATACGCAGTATTTT
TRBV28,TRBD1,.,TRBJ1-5,CASSTTRQGNQPQHF,TGTGCCAGCAGCACCACCCGACAGGGGAATCAGCCCCAGCATTTT
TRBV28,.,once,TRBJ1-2,CASSLTTDYQGYTF,TGTGCCAGCAGTTTGACGACAGATTATCAAGGCTACACCTTC
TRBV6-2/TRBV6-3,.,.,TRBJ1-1,CASSYNWGRAFF,TGTGCCAGCAGTTACAACTGGGGGCGAGCTTTCTTT
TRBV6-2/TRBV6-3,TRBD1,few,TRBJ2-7,CASSYLGQGPYEQYF,TGTGCCAGCAGTTACTTGGGACAGGGACCCTACGAGCAGTACTTC
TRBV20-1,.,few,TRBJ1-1,CSARVEGLNTEAFF,TGCAGTGCTAGAGTTGAGGGTCTGAACACTGAAGCTTTCTTT
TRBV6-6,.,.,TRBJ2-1,CASSYLSGGWNEQFF,TGTGCCAGCAGTTACTTAAGCGGTGGTTGGAATGAGCAGTTCTTC
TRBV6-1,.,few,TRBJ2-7,CATGRSYEQYF,TGTGCCACCGGACGGTCCTACGAGCAGTACTTC
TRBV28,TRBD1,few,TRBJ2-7,CASSHRDSAYEQYF,TGTGCCAGCAGCCACCGGGACAGCGCCTACGAGCAGTACTTC
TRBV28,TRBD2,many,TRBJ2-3,CASSSGSTDTQYF,TGTGCCAGCTCTAGCGGGAGCACAGATACGCAGTATTTT
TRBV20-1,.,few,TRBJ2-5,CSARRTKLKETQYF,TGCAGTGCTAGAAGGACCAAACTAAAAGAGACCCAGTACTTC
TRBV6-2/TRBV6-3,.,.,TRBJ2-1,CASSPGAPRDEQFF,TGTGCCAGCAGCCCAGGCGCACCTAGGGATGAGCAGTTCTTC
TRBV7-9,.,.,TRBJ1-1,CASSLVRGNTEAFF,TGTGCCAGCAGCTTAGTTCGGGGGAACACTGAAGCTTTCTTT
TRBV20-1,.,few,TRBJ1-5,CSARDLRGQPQHF,TGCAGTGCTAGAGATTTAAGAGGTCAGCCCCAGCATTTT
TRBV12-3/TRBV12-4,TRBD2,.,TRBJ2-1,CACSFGTSGSGEQFF,TGTGCCTGCAGTTTTGGGACTAGCGGGAGCGGTGAGCAGTTCTTC
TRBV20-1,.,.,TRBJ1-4,CSALGGPNEKLFF,TGCAGTGCCCTGGGTGGGCCTAATGAAAAACTGTTTTTT
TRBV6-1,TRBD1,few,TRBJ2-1,CASRRSGGSYNEQFF,TGTGCCAGCAGGAGATCAGGGGGCTCCTACAATGAGCAGTTCTTC